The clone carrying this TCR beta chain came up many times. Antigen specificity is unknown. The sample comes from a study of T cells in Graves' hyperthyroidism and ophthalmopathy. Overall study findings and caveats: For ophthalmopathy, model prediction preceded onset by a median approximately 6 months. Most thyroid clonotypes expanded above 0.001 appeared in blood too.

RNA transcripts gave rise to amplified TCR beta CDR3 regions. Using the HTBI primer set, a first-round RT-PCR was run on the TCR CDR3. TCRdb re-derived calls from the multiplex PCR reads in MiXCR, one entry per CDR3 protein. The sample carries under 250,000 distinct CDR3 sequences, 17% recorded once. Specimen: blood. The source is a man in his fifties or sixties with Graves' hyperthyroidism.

DNA of the CDR3: TGTGCCAGCAGCTTCACACACCGACAGTTACAAGAGACCCAGTACTTC. Translation: CASSFTHRQLQETQYF. This sequence joins TRBV11-2 and TRBJ2-5; D might be TRBD1 (5 bases). Trimming shortened V by 3 bases and J by 2 bases, and 16 bases separated the two germline ends. The CDR3 has 16 residues. CDR1 is SGHAT, CDR2 FQNNGV, per germline.